This is a list of T cell receptor beta chains from one sample in a study of patients and donors after allogeneic stem cell transplantation. TCRdb re-called the RT-PCR reads with MiXCR, one entry per CDR3 protein. The sample comprises roughly 180,000 distinct CDR3 sequences, around two fifths of which are singletons, and 33% rests with the top ten. The sample taken for sequencing was blood, either unsorted or a sorted T cell fraction (not recorded which). The receptor set was obtained from a human donor who was either an allogeneic HSCT recipient or a stem cell or donor lymphocyte infusion donor (not recorded which). It is not recorded whose cells these are; they may come from a transplant donor. Both conserved end residues are trimmed from each CDR3. Fields, in order: clone size, V gene, CDR3 protein. Some rows have no size entry. The others give once, few or many, or a class for an expanded clone.

size: -
V: TRBV4-2
CDR3: ASSQDGGIEQY

size: -
V: TRBV12-3/TRBV12-4
CDR3: ASSPMGGAPSGANVLT

size: -
V: TRBV6-2/TRBV6-3
CDR3: ASSYSTIGGRSTYNEQF

size: -
V: TRBV27
CDR3: ASPGGKFNTGELF

size: -
V: TRBV20-1
CDR3: SALAGGPMTDTQY

size: -
V: TRBV28
CDR3: ASSPLAPSGELF

size: -
V: TRBV6-6
CDR3: ASTGSSYNEQF

size: -
V: TRBV7-9
CDR3: ASSPGFGGANEQY

size: -
V: TRBV6-6
CDR3: ASSYPDSSTGELF

size: few
V: TRBV5-6
CDR3: ASSLRPLNTEAF

size: -
V: TRBV29-1
CDR3: SESGTGGKNEQF

size: -
V: TRBV14
CDR3: ASSHPAEYVTEQY

size: once
V: TRBV29-1
CDR3: SVEDRRTGANEQF

size: few
V: TRBV5-5
CDR3: ASSFKGTNEKLF

size: once
V: TRBV7-7
CDR3: ASSPHGGVKGDQPQH

size: few
V: TRBV5-1
CDR3: ASSLGFPYEQY

size: -
V: TRBV6-5
CDR3: ASSYYGTASSYNSPLH

size: -
V: TRBV4-3
CDR3: ASSQDRWDSTDTQY

size: few
V: TRBV12-3/TRBV12-4
CDR3: ASSLQGRRYT

size: -
V: TRBV27
CDR3: ASSPHLLAGGTSSYEQY

size: few
V: TRBV12-3/TRBV12-4
CDR3: AIKRASRPSEAF

size: -
V: TRBV28
CDR3: ASSSSTTGTQY

size: -
V: TRBV28
CDR3: ASSLWLGQGGKSNQPQH

size: -
V: TRBV10-3
CDR3: AISAGSGLTDTQY

size: few
V: TRBV12-3/TRBV12-4
CDR3: ASRHKDGNTEAF

size: -
V: TRBV25-1
CDR3: ASSVRLEAF

size: -
V: TRBV6-2/TRBV6-3
CDR3: ASSPTLAGARETQY

size: -
V: TRBV20-1
CDR3: SASRGTETQY

size: -
V: TRBV30
CDR3: AWSAASTPYEQY

size: -
V: TRBV7-2
CDR3: ASSSPTGIGVNIQY

size: -
V: TRBV2
CDR3: ASSAGTAPANYGYT

size: -
V: TRBV13
CDR3: ASSSGSGQTSYEQY

size: -
V: TRBV4-2
CDR3: ASSQESGSGTGELF

size: -
V: TRBV13
CDR3: ASSSEYNEQF

size: -
V: TRBV7-2
CDR3: ASSRFWGGRENTDTQY

size: -
V: TRBV6-6
CDR3: ASSYSTSGRADTQY

size: -
V: TRBV4-3
CDR3: ASSQDGTAKNIQY

size: -
V: TRBV6-5
CDR3: ASSYSAGGHSSTEAF

size: -
V: TRBV27
CDR3: ASSTGHYGYT

size: -
V: TRBV12-3/TRBV12-4
CDR3: ASSLVRDTQY

size: -
V: TRBV5-1
CDR3: ASSLELSLTMNTEAF

size: -
V: TRBV6-5
CDR3: ASSLGQGAWETQY